Detailed here is one T cell receptor (beta chain). The source of the sample is a study of cytomegalovirus exposure and HLA in healthy donors. At the level of the study: Sequencing of 150 million to 200 million T cells in an earlier analysis found around 100 million unique TCR beta sequences.

This CDR3 is built from 13 residues. Germline values: CDR1 MNHNS, CDR2 SASEGT. Losses at the gene ends were 8 bases for V and 5 bases for J; bases not matched to a gene: 7. Primers: 60 Vbeta forward and 13 Jbeta reverse. The protocol was immunoSEQ multiplex PCR, while the TCRdb copy is restricted to in-frame clones and leaves out a portion. This sample contains about 130,000 clones. This chain joins TRBV6-1 and TRBJ1-1, with 8 bases matching TRBD1. This receptor was taken from a young man in good health and CMV-seronegative. The sample comprised PBMCs. This chain's CDR3 is CASAARQGTEAFF. DNA for the CDR3: TGTGCCAGCGCAGCCCGACAGGGGACTGAAGCTTTCTTT.